These 22 T cell receptor beta chains originate from one sample sequenced in a study of blood T cell repertoires in COVID-19. TCRdb keeps only in-frame clones here, not all; method: immunoSEQ multiplex PCR. The sample lists 140,000 to 150,000 clones; 80% to 90% were seen once. The sequenced material came from peripheral blood. Receptor source: an older woman with active COVID-19.

The chain links TRBV29-1 to TRBJ2-7; 12 bases are shared with TRBD2. Germline V gene lookup returns CDR1 SQVTM and CDR2 ANQGSEA. The ends lost 1 base at V and 2 bases at J; junction bases unmatched: 6. The CDR3 runs 16 residues. The CDR3 region is CSVEVLGLAGAYEQYF. Written as DNA, the CDR3 is TGCAGCGTTGAAGTCCTGGGACTAGCGGGCGCCTACGAGCAGTACTTC.

This clone was seen only a few times. The gene calls are TRBV30 and TRBJ1-2, with no clear D. Per germline, CDR1 GTSNPN and CDR2 SVGIG (reference sequence). This CDR3 spans 13 amino acids. V shed 5 bases and J shed 0 bases, with 10 bases lying between them. In DNA form, the CDR3 reads TGTGCCTGGTCGGGTATAGCTAACTATGGCTACACCTTC. Translation gives CAWSGIANYGYTF.

The V and J genes are TRBV18 and TRBJ2-7; TRBD2 aligns across 8 bases. The CDR3 runs 14 residues. CDR1 KGHSH and CDR2 LQKENI come from the germline V gene. With 2 bases clipped from V and 0 bases from J, the junction kept 0 bases outside the gene matches. CDR3 amino acids: CASSPSGSSYEQYF. The CDR3 bases are TGTGCCAGCTCACCAAGCGGGAGCTCCTACGAGCAGTACTTC.

The chain joins TRBV2 to TRBJ2-1; 11 bases map to TRBD2. CDR1 is SNHLY, CDR2 FYNNEI, per germline. Losses at the gene ends were 9 bases for V and 4 bases for J; bases not matched to a gene: 8. The CDR3 contains 15 residues. The CDR3 coding sequence is TGTGCCAGTACACCGGGACTAGCGGCATACAATGAGCAGTTCTTC. This sequence encodes CASTPGLAAYNEQFF.

This rearrangement joins TRBV29-1 to TRBJ1-1, with a weak D call TRBD1 (5 bases). Trimming pared 5 bases from V and 1 base from J, leaving 8 bases between. The germline V gene encodes CDR1 SQVTM and CDR2 ANQGSEA. This CDR3 is built from 12 residues. CDR3 coding DNA: TGCAGCGTTAGAGGACAGAACACTGAAGCTTTCTTT. Its translation: CSVRGQNTEAFF.

This clone was counted only a few times. This chain links TRBV5-4 with TRBJ1-2; 7 positions match TRBD1. CDR1 and CDR2 from the germline V gene are SGHNT and YYREEE (reference sequence). The CDR3 is 15 amino acids. The trim removed 3 bases at V and 4 bases at J, leaving 9 bases unmatched. The CDR3 DNA sequence: TGTGCCAGCAGCTCTGTTACAGGGGCAATCTATGGCTACACCTTC. Protein product: CASSSVTGAIYGYTF.

V usage is TRBV5-1 and J usage is TRBJ2-7; the D gene is possibly TRBD2 (6 bases). V lost 7 bases and J lost 2, with 16 bases in between. There are 14 residues in the CDR3. Germline values: CDR1 SGHRS, CDR2 YFSETQ. The CDR3 protein is CASSTSPGPYEQYF. The CDR3 nucleotides read TGCGCCAGCTCCACTAGCCCCGGCCCCTACGAGCAGTACTTC.

This chain joins TRBV6-2 or TRBV6-3 and TRBJ2-7; TRBD2 is a possible D gene (6 bases). Germline V gene sequence: CDR1 MNHEY, CDR2 SVGEGT. The V end lost 6 bases, the J end lost 1 base, and 13 bases lay between the germline ends. CDR3 length: 14 residues. The CDR3 loop reads CASSRTSSSYEQYF. The CDR3 DNA reads TGTGCCAGCAGCCGCACTAGCTCATCCTACGAGCAGTACTTC.

The rearrangement links TRBV6-2 or TRBV6-3 to TRBJ1-5; 7 bases fit TRBD1. CDR1 is MNHEY and CDR2 is SVGEGT in the germline V gene. The CDR3 covers 13 residues. The V segment lost 6 bases and the J segment 6 bases; nucleotides outside the gene matches: 5. This CDR3 is CASSQTGIQPQHF. The DNA of the CDR3 is TGTGCCAGCAGCCAGACAGGGATTCAGCCCCAGCATTTT.

V usage is TRBV1 and J usage is TRBJ2-1; the table's D gene call, TRBD2, was not cross checked with the DNA. TRBV1 is an annotated pseudogene. CDR3 length equals 15 residues. The CDR3 bases are TGCACCAGCAGCCGCCGGACTAGCGGCTACAATGAGCAGTTCTTC. It codes for CTSSRRTSGYNEQFF.

The chain combines TRBV2 with TRBJ2-1; TRBD1 might be the D (6 bases). V lost 6 bases to trimming and J lost 6 bases, with 18 bases between them. The CDR3 is made up of 15 amino acids. From germline, CDR1 is SNHLY and CDR2 FYNNEI. CDR3 nucleotide sequence: TGTGCCAGCAGAAACCCCATTGGACAGTCCAATGAGCAGTTCTTC. Its protein product is CASRNPIGQSNEQFF.

CDR3 DNA: TGCAGCGTTCCCCCGGGACTTGGGTACCAAGAGACCCAGTACTTC. Translated: CSVPPGLGYQETQYF. The chain employs TRBV29-1 and TRBJ2-5; maybe TRBD2 (6 bases). V lost 5 bases to trimming and J lost 0 bases, with 16 bases between them. Germline assignment: CDR1 SQVTM and CDR2 ANQGSEA. There are 15 residues in the CDR3.

V usage is TRBV11-2 and J usage is TRBJ1-3, with D possibly TRBD1 on 6 matching bases. The CDR3 covers 14 residues. Germline assignment: CDR1 SGHAT and CDR2 FQNNGV. Between the trimmed V and J ends, which lost 3 bases and 2 bases, there was a span of 8 bases. The CDR3 DNA reads as TGTGCCAGCAGCTTGGGACACACTGGAAACACCATATATTTT. This gives the protein CASSLGHTGNTIYF. Using reference TRBV11-2 and TRBJ1-3 for the parts outside the CDR3, the full variable domain is EAGVAQSPRYKIIEKRQSVAFWCNPISGHATLYWYQQILGQGPKLLIQFQNNGVVDDSQLPKDRFSAERLKGVDSTLKIQPAKLEDSAVYLCASSLGHTGNTIYFGEGSWLTVV.

The CDR3 DNA sequence: TGTGCCAGCAGCCCTCCCCCGGGAAAACTGTTTTTT. This sequence encodes CASSPPPGKLFF. The chain carries TRBV14 and TRBJ1-4; D is undetermined. Germline values: CDR1 SGHDN, CDR2 FVKESK. V lost 4 bases and J 10 bases, leaving 10 bases between the germline ends. There are 12 residues in the CDR3.

The CDR3 sequence: CASSLEDLRGRETQYF. The CDR3 DNA sequence: TGTGCCAGCAGCTTAGAAGACTTAAGGGGGCGAGAGACCCAGTACTTC. This chain joins TRBV7-2 and TRBJ2-5, with TRBD1 matching 7 bases. Germline-derived CDR1 and CDR2 are SGHTA and FQGNSA. CDR3 size: 16 residues. V lost 1 base and J lost 4; bases outside the gene matches: 9.

The chain uses TRBV30 and TRBJ1-2; 7 bases align to TRBD1. This CDR3 is 15 amino acids long. The germline V gene encodes CDR1 GTSNPN and CDR2 SVGIG (reference sequence). The V and J ends lost 5 bases and 7 bases, in that order; junction bases with no gene match: 16. The CDR3 coding sequence is TGTGCCTGGGGGTCGGGTATTAGGGGGCTATTTGGCTACACCTTC. Amino acid sequence: CAWGSGIRGLFGYTF.

The chain combines TRBV5-3 with TRBJ2-1; the match to TRBD2 covers 13 bases. TRBV5-3 is reported as an ORF; its role is uncertain. The CDR3 runs 17 residues. Trimming took 0 bases from V and 2 from J; bases not matched to a gene: 2. This CDR3 is CARSLDGTSGTYNEQFF. DNA of the CDR3: TGTGCCAGAAGCTTGGACGGGACTAGCGGGACCTACAATGAGCAGTTCTTC.

The count of this clone is one. The chain is built from TRBV7-3 and TRBJ1-2; 9 bases align to TRBD1. The germline gives CDR1 SGHTA, CDR2 FQGTGA. V lost 3 bases, J lost 4 bases, and 12 bases stayed unmatched. This CDR3 region has 17 residues. CDR3 sequence: CASSFGQGPTLGYGYTF. The DNA of the CDR3 is TGTGCCAGCAGCTTTGGACAGGGGCCGACCTTGGGCTATGGCTACACCTTC.

V gene TRBV4-3 combines with J gene TRBJ2-5; 9 bases agree with TRBD2. Germline trimming cut 1 base from V and 1 base from J; bases unmatched to any gene: 10. This CDR3 is 18 amino acids long. CDR1 is LGHNA and CDR2 is YSLEER in the germline V gene. CDR3 loop: CASSQATSGGGAQETQYF. The CDR3 nucleotides are TGCGCCAGCAGCCAAGCGACTAGCGGAGGGGGGGCCCAAGAGACCCAGTACTTC.

CDR3 nucleotide sequence: TGTGCCAGCAGCCACCCGACACTCCCCTACAATGAGCAGTTCTTC. Amino acids: CASSHPTLPYNEQFF. The V and J genes are TRBV21-1 and TRBJ2-1; the D call TRBD1 from the table was never checked on the DNA. TRBV21-1 is classified as a pseudogene. CDR3 length equals 15 residues.

The chain has TRBV3-1 (or the pseudogene TRBV3-2) and TRBJ2-3, with D maybe TRBD2 (6 bases). This CDR3 is built from 20 residues. The germline V gene has CDR1 LGHDT and CDR2 YNNKEL (reference sequence). Trimming pared 0 bases from V and 2 bases from J, leaving 24 bases between. The CDR3 here is CASSQDKIIQGRGSTDTQYF. In DNA, the CDR3 is TGTGCCAGCAGCCAAGATAAGATTATCCAGGGCCGGGGGTCCACAGATACGCAGTATTTT.

This sequence joins TRBV2 and TRBJ2-1, with 10 bases aligning to TRBD2. Trimming took 7 bases from V and 0 from J; bases not matched to a gene: 3. CDR1 is SNHLY and CDR2 is FYNNEI in the germline V gene. The CDR3 loop spans 15 amino acids. CDR3 sequence: CASTRTSGSYNEQFF. The CDR3 DNA reads TGTGCCAGCACTAGGACTAGCGGCTCCTACAATGAGCAGTTCTTC.